The source of this T cell receptor beta chain is a study of OX40 agonist ivuxolimab in advanced cancers. TCRdb's table, derived via immunoSEQ multiplex PCR, lists solely in-frame clones and lacks some. The top ten hold around 9% of the sample, which has 30,000 to 40,000 clones, roughly 89% seen once. This CDR3 is built from 14 residues. The germline gives CDR1 LNHDA, CDR2 SQIVND (reference sequence). V lost 5 bases and J lost 7, with 17 bases in between. This clone has only a few counts. The material sequenced was CD4+ or CD8+ T cells sorted from blood, taken in a trial of the OX40 agonist ivuxolimab. The chain has TRBV19 and TRBJ2-5; the D gene is possibly TRBD2 (6 bases). This TCR was sampled from an adult with an advanced solid tumor such as melanoma, head and neck, liver or kidney cancer. The CDR3 DNA sequence: TGTGCCAGTAGTGCCGCGCAGCGGGCGGGGACCCAGTACTTC. Its protein is CASSAAQRAGTQYF.